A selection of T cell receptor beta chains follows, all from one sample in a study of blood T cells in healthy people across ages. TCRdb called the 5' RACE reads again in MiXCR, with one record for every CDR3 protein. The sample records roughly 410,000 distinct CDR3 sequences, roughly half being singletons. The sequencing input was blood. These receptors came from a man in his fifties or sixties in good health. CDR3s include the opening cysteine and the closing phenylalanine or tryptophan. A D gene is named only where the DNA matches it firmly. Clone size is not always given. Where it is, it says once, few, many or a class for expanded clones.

cdr3_aa: CASSHGEDQPQHF
cdr3_nt: TGCGCCAGCAGCCACGGGGAGGATCAGCCCCAGCATTTT
v_call: TRBV4-1
d_call: -
clone_size: -
j_call: TRBJ1-5

cdr3_aa: CSASGTDEQFF
cdr3_nt: TGCAGTGCTAGTGGGACGGATGAGCAGTTCTTC
v_call: TRBV20-1
d_call: -
clone_size: -
j_call: TRBJ2-1

cdr3_aa: CSATSGFTYGYTF
cdr3_nt: TGCAGTGCTACGTCAGGGTTTACCTATGGCTACACCTTC
v_call: TRBV20-1
d_call: -
clone_size: -
j_call: TRBJ1-2

cdr3_aa: CSARTGGQETQYF
cdr3_nt: TGCAGTGCTAGAACTGGGGGGCAAGAGACCCAGTACTTC
v_call: TRBV20-1
d_call: -
clone_size: -
j_call: TRBJ2-5

cdr3_aa: CAWRDRVNTGELFF
cdr3_nt: TGTGCCTGGAGGGACAGGGTGAACACCGGGGAGCTGTTTTTT
v_call: TRBV30
d_call: TRBD1
clone_size: once
j_call: TRBJ2-2

cdr3_aa: CANSLPRQGANVLTF
cdr3_nt: TGCGCCAACAGCCTTCCCCGTCAAGGGGCCAACGTCCTGACTTTC
v_call: TRBV5-1
d_call: -
clone_size: -
j_call: TRBJ2-6

cdr3_aa: CASSRTGSTEAFF
cdr3_nt: TGTGCCAGCAGTCGGACAGGGAGCACTGAAGCTTTCTTT
v_call: TRBV6-5
d_call: TRBD1
clone_size: -
j_call: TRBJ1-1

cdr3_aa: CASRGGRSTDTQYF
cdr3_nt: TGCGCCAGCAGGGGCGGGAGGAGCACAGATACGCAGTATTTT
v_call: TRBV5-1
d_call: TRBD2
clone_size: -
j_call: TRBJ2-3

cdr3_aa: CAIRSGQGVTYEQYF
cdr3_nt: TGTGCCATCAGGTCAGGACAGGGGGTAACCTACGAGCAGTACTTC
v_call: TRBV10-3
d_call: TRBD1
clone_size: -
j_call: TRBJ2-7

cdr3_aa: CSARGDRSYNEQFF
cdr3_nt: TGCAGTGCTAGGGGGGACAGATCCTACAATGAGCAGTTCTTC
v_call: TRBV20-1
d_call: TRBD1
clone_size: few
j_call: TRBJ2-1